The clone carrying this T cell receptor beta chain has a count of ten or more. Germline V gene sequence: CDR1 SGHRS, CDR2 YFSETQ. V lost 0 bases and J 2 bases, leaving 7 bases between the germline ends. The CDR3 covers 14 residues. TCRdb re-derived calls from the 5' RACE reads in MiXCR, one entry per CDR3 protein. The repertoire holds 70,000 to 100,000 distinct CDR3 sequences, with around an eighth as singletons. The sample belongs to a study of T-cell memory formation after mild COVID-19. Sequenced sample: PBMCs or a T cell subset sorted from them (not recorded which). This rearrangement joins TRBV5-1 to TRBJ2-3; D is uncertain. The receptor was isolated from an adult woman who had mild COVID-19 (a few samples of this study predate the infection). Cell type and time point are not known. CDR3 bases: TGCGCCAGCAGCTTGGAGGCGAACACAGATACGCAGTATTTT. Protein product: CASSLEANTDTQYF.